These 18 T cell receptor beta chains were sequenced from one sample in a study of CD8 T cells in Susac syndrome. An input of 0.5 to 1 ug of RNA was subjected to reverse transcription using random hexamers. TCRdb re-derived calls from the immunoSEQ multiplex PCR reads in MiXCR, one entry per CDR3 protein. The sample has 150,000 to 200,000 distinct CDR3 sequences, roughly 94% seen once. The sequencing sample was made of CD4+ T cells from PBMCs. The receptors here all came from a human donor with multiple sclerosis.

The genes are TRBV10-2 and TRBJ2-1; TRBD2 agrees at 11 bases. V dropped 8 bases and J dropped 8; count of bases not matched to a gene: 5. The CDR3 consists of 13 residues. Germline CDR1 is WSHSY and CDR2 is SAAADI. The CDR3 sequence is CASGVAGGDEQFF. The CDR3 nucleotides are TGCGCCAGCGGGGTAGCGGGAGGGGATGAGCAGTTCTTC.

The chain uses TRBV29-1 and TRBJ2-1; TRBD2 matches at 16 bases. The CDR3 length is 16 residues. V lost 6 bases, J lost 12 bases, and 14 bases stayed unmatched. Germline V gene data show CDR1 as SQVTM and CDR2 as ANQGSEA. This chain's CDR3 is CSVLNSGTSGRVGQFF. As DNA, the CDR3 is TGCAGCGTCTTAAATTCCGGGACTAGCGGGAGGGTTGGGCAGTTCTTC.

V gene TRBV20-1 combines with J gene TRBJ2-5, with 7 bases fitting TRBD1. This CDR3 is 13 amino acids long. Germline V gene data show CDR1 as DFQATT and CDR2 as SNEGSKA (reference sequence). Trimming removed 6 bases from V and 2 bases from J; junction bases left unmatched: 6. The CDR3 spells CSAPGTEQETQYF. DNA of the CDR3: TGCAGTGCGCCCGGGACAGAACAAGAGACCCAGTACTTC.

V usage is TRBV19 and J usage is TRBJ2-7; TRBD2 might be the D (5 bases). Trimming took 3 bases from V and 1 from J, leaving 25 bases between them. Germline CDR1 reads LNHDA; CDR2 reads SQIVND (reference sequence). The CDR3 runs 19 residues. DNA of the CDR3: TGTGCCAGTAGTATCTCGGCCTTTTTGATCGTCGGGAAGTCCTACGAGCAGTACTTC. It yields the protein CASSISAFLIVGKSYEQYF. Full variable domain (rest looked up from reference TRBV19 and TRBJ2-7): DGGITQSPKYLFRKEGQNVTLSCEQNLNHDAMYWYRQDPGQGLRLIYYSQIVNDFQKGDIAEGYSVSREKKESFPLTVTSAQKNPTAFYLCASSISAFLIVGKSYEQYFGPGTRLTVT.

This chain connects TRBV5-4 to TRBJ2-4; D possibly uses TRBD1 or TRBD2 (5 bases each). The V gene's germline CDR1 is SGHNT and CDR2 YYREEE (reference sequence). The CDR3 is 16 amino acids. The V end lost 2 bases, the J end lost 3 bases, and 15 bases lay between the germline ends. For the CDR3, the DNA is TGTGCCAGCAGCTTAGGGGCGGGCGCAGGCAAAAACATTCAGTACTTC. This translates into CASSLGAGAGKNIQYF.

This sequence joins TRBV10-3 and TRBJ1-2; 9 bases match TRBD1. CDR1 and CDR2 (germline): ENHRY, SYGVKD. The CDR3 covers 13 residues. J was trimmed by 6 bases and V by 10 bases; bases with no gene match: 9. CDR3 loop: CATSTGGRDGYTF. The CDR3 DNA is TGTGCCACCTCGACAGGGGGGCGTGATGGCTACACCTTC.

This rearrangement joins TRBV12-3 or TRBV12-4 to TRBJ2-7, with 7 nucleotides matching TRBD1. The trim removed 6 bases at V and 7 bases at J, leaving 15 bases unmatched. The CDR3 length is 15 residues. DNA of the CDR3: TGTGCCAGCAGCTCCGCCCCGACAGGGTGGCGTGAGCAGTACTTC. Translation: CASSSAPTGWREQYF.

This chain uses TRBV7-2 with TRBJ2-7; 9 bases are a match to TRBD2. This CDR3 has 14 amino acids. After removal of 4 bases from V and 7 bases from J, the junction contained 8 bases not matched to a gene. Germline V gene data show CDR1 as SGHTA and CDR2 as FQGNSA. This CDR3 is CASSSLAGSWEQYF. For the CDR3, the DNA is TGTGCCAGCAGCTCTCTAGCGGGGTCTTGGGAGCAGTACTTC.

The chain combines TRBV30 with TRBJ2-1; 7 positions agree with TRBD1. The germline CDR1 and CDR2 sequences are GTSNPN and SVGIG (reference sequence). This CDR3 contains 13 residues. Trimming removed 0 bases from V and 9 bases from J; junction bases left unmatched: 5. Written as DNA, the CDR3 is TGTGCCTGGAGTGTAAGGGGGCCTGGTGAGCAGTTCTTC. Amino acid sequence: CAWSVRGPGEQFF.

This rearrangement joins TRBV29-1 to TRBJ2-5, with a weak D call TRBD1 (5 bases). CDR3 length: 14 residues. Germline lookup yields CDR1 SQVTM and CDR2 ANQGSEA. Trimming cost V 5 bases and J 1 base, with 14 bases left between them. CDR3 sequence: CSVRLGTGQETQYF. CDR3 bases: TGCAGCGTTCGATTAGGCACAGGCCAAGAGACCCAGTACTTC.

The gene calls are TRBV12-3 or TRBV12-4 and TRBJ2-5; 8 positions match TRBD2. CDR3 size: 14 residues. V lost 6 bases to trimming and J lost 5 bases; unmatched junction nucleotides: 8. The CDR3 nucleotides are TGTGCCAGCAGCCGCAGCGGGAGTGGCGAGACCCAGTACTTC. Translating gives CASSRSGSGETQYF.

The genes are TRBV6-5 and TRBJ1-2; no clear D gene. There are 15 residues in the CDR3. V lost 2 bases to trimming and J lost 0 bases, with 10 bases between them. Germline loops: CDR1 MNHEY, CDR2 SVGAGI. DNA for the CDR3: TGTGCCAGCAGTTACGGAGCGACTACTAACTATGGCTACACCTTC. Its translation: CASSYGATTNYGYTF.

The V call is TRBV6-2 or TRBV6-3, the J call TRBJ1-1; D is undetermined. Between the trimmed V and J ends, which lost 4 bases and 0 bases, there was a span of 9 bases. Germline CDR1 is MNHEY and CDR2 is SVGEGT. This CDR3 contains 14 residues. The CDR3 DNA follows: TGTGCCAGCAGTTTTTACCAGCTGAACACTGAAGCTTTCTTT. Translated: CASSFYQLNTEAFF.

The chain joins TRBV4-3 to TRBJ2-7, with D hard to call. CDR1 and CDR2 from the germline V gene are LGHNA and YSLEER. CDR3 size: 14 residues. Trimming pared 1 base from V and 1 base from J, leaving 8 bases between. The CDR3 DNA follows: TGCGCCAGCAGCCAAGTTTGGGGTTCCTACGAGCAGTACTTC. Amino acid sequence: CASSQVWGSYEQYF.

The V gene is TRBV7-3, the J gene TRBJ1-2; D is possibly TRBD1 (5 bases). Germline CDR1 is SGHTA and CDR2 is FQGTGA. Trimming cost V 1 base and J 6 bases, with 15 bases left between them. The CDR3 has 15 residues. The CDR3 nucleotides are TGTGCCAGCAGCTTAAGAGAGGGGATGAAGAATGGCTACACCTTC. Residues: CASSLREGMKNGYTF.

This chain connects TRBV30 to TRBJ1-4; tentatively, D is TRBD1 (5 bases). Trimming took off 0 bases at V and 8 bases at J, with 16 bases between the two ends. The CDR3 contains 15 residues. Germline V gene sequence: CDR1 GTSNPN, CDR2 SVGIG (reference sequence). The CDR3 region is CAWSVEALRGEKLFF. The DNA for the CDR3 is TGTGCCTGGAGTGTAGAAGCGCTTAGGGGCGAAAAACTGTTTTTT.

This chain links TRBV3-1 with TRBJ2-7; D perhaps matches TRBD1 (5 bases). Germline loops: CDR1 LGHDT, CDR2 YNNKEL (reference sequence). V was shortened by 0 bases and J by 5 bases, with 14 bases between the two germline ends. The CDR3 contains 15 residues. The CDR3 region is CASSQDTIRAHEQYF. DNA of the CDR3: TGTGCCAGCAGCCAAGATACGATCAGGGCCCACGAGCAGTACTTC.

The CDR3 DNA sequence: TGTGCCAGCAGCCCACAGGGGTTCGGCACTGAAGCTTTCTTT. Encoded protein: CASSPQGFGTEAFF. The rearrangement joins TRBV3-1 to TRBJ1-1; TRBD1 matches at 7 bases. The V and J ends lost 4 bases and 4 bases, in that order; junction bases with no gene match: 6. This CDR3 is 14 amino acids long. From germline, CDR1 is LGHDT and CDR2 YNNKEL (reference sequence).